This TCR beta chain was identified in a study of Graves' ophthalmopathy and Graves' hyperthyroidism listed by TCRdb under 2018. With respect to the entire study: A patient counted as having stable hyperthyroidism if there was no progression to ophthalmopathy within 18 months of follow-up. The study used signatures of the TCR beta repertoire to tell Graves' ophthalmopathy apart from Graves' hyperthyroidism and to predict which patients would progress to ophthalmopathy. In total, under 150 blood samples were TCR-sequenced: around 42 ophthalmopathy, some 80 hyperthyroidism and about 17 hyperthyroidism-to-ophthalmopathy patients. To explore V-J signatures that distinguish ophthalmopathy from hyperthyroidism, a discovery set of around 100 patients was enrolled, made up of under 50 with ophthalmopathy and fewer than 60 with stable hyperthyroidism. The independent validation cohort included 18 to 20 hyperthyroidism patients plus 17 patients who later progressed from hyperthyroidism to ophthalmopathy. In five or six hyperthyroidism patients, the T-cell repertoire of thyroid tissue was compared with the T-cell repertoire of blood. Once sampling was done, hyperthyroidism patients were given methimazole at a starting dose of 30 mg daily, while ophthalmopathy patients were given high-dose intravenous methylprednisolone. What the authors observed across the whole study: No statistical method was used to predetermine the sample size, and group allocation was not hidden from the investigators. In validation, the model predicted ophthalmopathy progression with about 70% sensitivity and roughly 72% specificity; about a dozen predicted patients were CT-confirmed with GO in a median of approximately 6.2 months. Ophthalmopathy was separated from stable hyperthyroidism by the 13-signature model with just under 90% sensitivity and less than 82% specificity in cross-validation and with 80%/75% in the test set. Among expanded thyroid clonotypes with frequency above 0.001, most also showed up in blood, which suggests that blood repertoires may reflect the thyroid immune response.

For repertoire sequencing, the TCR beta CDR3 regions were amplified from RNA transcripts. The first round was an RT-PCR using HTBI primers with the Qiagen OneStep RT-PCR kit, and this first round was followed by a second-round multiplex PCR, then size selection and purification. Libraries were sequenced paired-end with 100 bp reads on an Illumina HiSeq2000. Regarding the original processing steps: SOAPnuke was used to process the reads, removing any read that contained adapters or uncalled bases, had a mean Phred below 15, or lacked an exact match to the constant primer or identifier. High-quality paired reads were merged with COPE v1.2.5. Unique nucleotide sequences were defined as clonotypes and aligned to IMGT TRB V, D and J references using MiTCR v1.1. The analysis was limited to V-J combinations with a frequency above 0.0001, which together covered just over 98% of the repertoires. A TCR clonal expansion and chaos score per V-J combination was defined as the ratio of F50 clonal expansion to chaos observed in the TCRdist matrix. Welch's t-statistics and random forest were used to reduce features to about a dozen V-J combinations, which were fed into a naive Bayes classifier. Thyroid-blood repertoire similarity was quantified with the Morisita-Horn index. TCRdb handled the public reads itself, with Q25 trimming in fastp and clone calling in MiXCR, and kept productive beta chains. Duplicate CDR3 protein sequences are folded into a single record with the most common DNA and genes. TCRdb, not the authors, supplied the V and J calls. For this sample the table gives approximately 540,000 distinct CDR3 sequences, of which approximately 37% were detected only once. Of the sample, about 4.1% is held by the ten largest clones.

The CDR3 holds 16 amino acids from the cysteine to the phenylalanine. Of all the DNA, just the CDR3 is kept, 48 bases in frame from base 1. The germline V gene sets CDR1 to SGHRS and CDR2 to YFSETQ. This clonotype was detected only a few times. This receptor's antigen is unknown. The germline gene is not matched at one end of the junction; a read error may be the cause. Patients with hyperthyroidism were aged 18 to 65 years, had been newly diagnosed, and had a disease duration of less than 2 months. Anyone with other autoimmune diseases, uncontrolled infections, pregnancy or lactation was excluded from the study. Diagnosis relied on clinical symptoms, serum thyroxine, TRAb, thyroid ultrasound and orbital computed tomography. Total RNA was extracted with Trizol reagent and quality-checked on an Agilent 2100 Bioanalyzer.

The chain is made from TRBV5-1 and TRBJ2-5; TRBD2 aligns with 11 central bases. The sequencing input was peripheral blood or thyroid tissue (not recorded which). The sequence was obtained from an adult man with Graves' hyperthyroidism. The CDR3 corresponds to CASTLTSGTNQETQYF. The nucleotide sequence reads TGCGCCAGCACCTTGACTAGCGGGACAAACCAAGAGACCCAGTACTTC. With all but the CDR3 taken from the reference TRBV5-1 and TRBJ2-5 genes, the full variable domain is: KAGVTQTPRYLIKTRGQQVTLSCSPISGHRSVSWYQQTPGQGLQFLFEYFSETQRNKGNFPGRFSGRQFSNSRSEMNVSTLELGDSALYLCASTLTSGTNQETQYFGPGTRLLVL.